Here is one TCR beta chain with its context. The sample comes from a study of blood T cell repertoires in COVID-19. Study background: In each case, the material was cDNA or gDNA derived from T cells, B-cell-depleted T cells, or PBMCs.

Germline V gives CDR1 LGHDT, CDR2 YNNKEL (reference sequence). V lost 5 bases and J lost 3; bases outside the gene matches: 10. This CDR3 comprises 15 residues. In the authors' methods: For nucleated cells, counts were estimated from reference gene primer amplification. Sequencing was performed with immunoSEQ multiplex PCR; in TCRdb, only in-frame clones are kept and a portion is missing. The V and J calls and clone size come from that table; D and trimming were worked out from the DNA. The data hold about 200,000 clones, with around nine tenths observed a single time. The sequence derives from a man aged 60-69 years who had recovered from COVID-19. The material sequenced was peripheral blood. The V and J genes are TRBV3-1 (or the pseudogene TRBV3-2) and TRBJ2-7; 7 bases map to TRBD1. The CDR3 DNA is TGTGCCAGCAGCACCGCGACAGGGATGCTCTACGAGCAGTACTTC. Translating gives CASSTATGMLYEQYF.